Presented here are 26 T cell receptor beta chains from one specimen sequenced in a study of T cell responses to AZD1222 COVID-19 vaccine. Method: immunoSEQ multiplex PCR; TCRdb's copy keeps in-frame clones and lacks some. The sample lists about 83,000 clones; approximately 90% were seen once. Here the sequenced sample was peripheral blood, taken on day 0 of MenACWY control vaccination. Every receptor here comes from an adult in good health.

This chain connects TRBV5-1 to TRBJ1-1, with 7 positions matching TRBD1. Per the germline V gene, CDR1 is SGHRS and CDR2 is YFSETQ. Unmatched junction bases numbered 6, after V lost 3 bases and J lost 4 bases. The CDR3 is 14 amino acids. This CDR3 reads CASSSGQPPTEAFF. The CDR3 DNA is TGCGCCAGCAGCTCGGGACAGCCGCCCACTGAAGCTTTCTTT.

The V call is TRBV25-1, the J call TRBJ2-3; D is unclear. The CDR3 has 14 residues. The V and J ends lost 1 base and 1 base respectively, with 6 bases between them. Per germline, CDR1 MGHDK and CDR2 SYGVNS. CDR3 sequence (DNA): TGTGCCAGCAGTGAATGGCAGCGCACAGATACGCAGTATTTT. Its protein product is CASSEWQRTDTQYF.

V gene TRBV5-6 combines with J gene TRBJ1-6; D is possibly TRBD1 (6 bases). Germline CDR1 SGHDT, CDR2 YYEEEE. CDR3 size: 17 residues. Trimming took 4 bases from V and 3 from J, leaving 17 bases between them. The CDR3 is CASSGYDRFFYNSPLHF. The DNA of the CDR3 is TGTGCCAGCAGCGGCTACGACAGGTTCTTCTATAATTCACCCCTCCACTTT. The variable domain in full, completed from reference TRBV5-6 and TRBJ1-6, reads DAGVTQSPTHLIKTRGQQVTLRCSPKSGHDTVSWYQQALGQGPQFIFQYYEEEERQRGNFPDRFSGHQFPNYSSELNVNALLLGDSALYLCASSGYDRFFYNSPLHFGNGTRLTVT.

CDR3 coding DNA: TGTGCCAGCAGCTTCTGGCGCGGGGGTGAAGCTTTCTTT. Its translation: CASSFWRGGEAFF. J is TRBJ1-1 and V is TRBV7-2, with TRBD1 as a possible D gene (5 bases). CDR1 and CDR2 (germline): SGHTA, FQGNSA. This CDR3 has 13 amino acids. V was cut by 3 bases and J by 7 bases, with 12 bases left in between.

The gene calls are TRBV21-1 and TRBJ2-2; the D call in the table, TRBD2, was not verified against the DNA. TRBV21-1 counts as a pseudogene. The CDR3 is 21 amino acids. The CDR3 reads CASRPKTSGRPHSLNTGELFF. The CDR3 DNA follows: TGTGCCAGCAGGCCTAAGACTAGCGGGAGGCCCCACTCCTTGAACACCGGGGAGCTGTTTTTT.

J is TRBJ2-1 and V is TRBV7-9, with 15 positions matching TRBD2. V lost 5 bases to trimming and J lost 6 bases; unmatched junction nucleotides: 11. This CDR3 contains 18 residues. Looked up from germline, CDR1 is SEHNR and CDR2 is FQNEAQ (reference sequence). For the CDR3, the DNA is TGTGCCAGCAGCCCACCGGGACTAGCGGGAGGTAGGGGCAATGAGCAGTTCTTC. As protein: CASSPPGLAGGRGNEQFF.

This rearrangement joins TRBV7-3 to TRBJ2-1; 9 nucleotides match TRBD1. The CDR3 extends over 15 amino acids. Unmatched junction bases numbered 7, after V lost 1 base and J lost 9 bases. CDR1 is SGHTA, CDR2 FQGTGA, per germline. The CDR3 coding sequence is TGTGCCAGCAGCTTAATGGCGGGACAGGGTTTTGAGCAGTTCTTC. It translates to CASSLMAGQGFEQFF. Filled out from reference TRBV7-3 and TRBJ2-1, the complete variable domain reads GAGVSQTPSNKVTEKGKYVELRCDPISGHTALYWYRQSLGQGPEFLIYFQGTGAADDSGLPNDRFFAVRPEGSVSTLKIQRTERGDSAVYLCASSLMAGQGFEQFFGPGTRLTVL.

The CDR3 DNA reads TGTGCCAGCAGTTTAGGGGGCAGGGGGGACGAGCAGTTCTTC. Translated: CASSLGGRGDEQFF. The chain joins TRBV28 to TRBJ2-1, with D possibly being TRBD1 (7 bases). Deletions cut 2 bases from V and 10 bases from J, with 15 bases between. This CDR3 contains 14 residues. Germline V CDR1 and CDR2: MDHEN, SYDVKM. The variable domain in full, with the rest retrieved from reference TRBV28 and TRBJ2-1, is DVKVTQSSRYLVKRTGEKVFLECVQDMDHENMFWYRQDPGLGLRLIYFSYDVKMKEKGDIPEGYSVSREKKERFSLILESASTNQTSMYLCASSLGGRGDEQFFGPGTRLTVL.

The chain uses TRBV6-2 or TRBV6-3 and TRBJ2-4; 7 nucleotides line up with TRBD2. The ends lost 1 base at V and 1 base at J; junction bases unmatched: 7. The CDR3 covers 17 residues. Germline assignment: CDR1 MNHEY and CDR2 SVGEGT. CDR3 region: CASSYFAAGAAKNIQYF. In nucleotides, the CDR3 is TGTGCCAGCAGTTACTTTGCGGCGGGAGCGGCCAAAAACATTCAGTACTTC.

The chain is built from TRBV27 and TRBJ1-4; 7 nucleotides line up with TRBD1. Germline assignment: CDR1 MNHEY and CDR2 SMNVEV (reference sequence). V trimming: 5 bases; J trimming: 4 bases; junction bases outside the gene matches: 7. This CDR3 spans 15 amino acids. The CDR3 region has the DNA TGTGCCAGCAGTCCCCGGGACAGCTTTAATGAAAAACTGTTTTTT. This translates into CASSPRDSFNEKLFF.

The chain joins TRBV4-1 to TRBJ2-1; D possibly matches TRBD1 or TRBD2 (6 bases each). CDR3 length: 16 amino acids. V lost 4 bases, J lost 6 bases, and 19 bases lay in between. CDR1 is MGHRA and CDR2 is YSYEKL in the germline V gene. The DNA for the CDR3 is TGCGCCAGCAGCCCGGGGGCTGACGTCTTTCCCAATGAGCAGTTCTTC. Amino acid sequence: CASSPGADVFPNEQFF.

This sequence joins TRBV28 and TRBJ1-2; D is possibly TRBD1 (5 bases). The CDR3 contains 12 residues. The V end was cut by 6 bases, the J end by 7 bases, with 12 bases between. The germline V gene encodes CDR1 MDHEN and CDR2 SYDVKM. This chain's CDR3 is CASSPPGGGYTF. The CDR3 DNA follows: TGTGCCAGCAGCCCGCCCGGGGGTGGCTACACCTTC.

The table lists this clone with a few counts. The chain combines TRBV7-2 with TRBJ2-1, with 9 bases fitting TRBD2. The V gene's germline CDR1 is SGHTA and CDR2 FQGNSA. V dropped 7 bases and J dropped 7; count of bases not matched to a gene: 14. This CDR3 has 16 residues. The CDR3: CASTERVSGSLNEQFF. CDR3 DNA sequence: TGTGCCAGCACCGAGAGGGTTAGCGGGAGCTTGAATGAGCAGTTCTTC.

The CDR3 DNA follows: TGTGCCAGCAGGGGAAATGAGCAGTTCTTC. It translates to CASRGNEQFF. The chain is built from TRBV28 and TRBJ2-1; D unclear. V was trimmed by 6 bases and J by 7 bases, leaving 4 bases between them. CDR1 and CDR2 (germline): MDHEN, SYDVKM. The CDR3 is made up of 10 amino acids.

The J gene is TRBJ1-5, the V gene TRBV7-2; 8 bases are shared with TRBD1. This CDR3 spans 17 amino acids. Germline V gives CDR1 SGHTA, CDR2 FQGNSA. The V segment lost 4 bases and the J segment 5 bases; nucleotides outside the gene matches: 13. The CDR3 region has the DNA TGTGCCAGCAGCTCCTCTCCGGGACAGGACTATCATCAGCCCCAGCATTTT. This codes for CASSSSPGQDYHQPQHF.

The chain recombines TRBV5-6 with TRBJ2-3, with 9 bases that match TRBD1. The junction had 6 bases not matched to a gene; V was cut back by 4 bases and J by 3 bases. The germline CDR1 and CDR2 sequences are SGHDT and YYEEEE. The CDR3 covers 15 residues. The CDR3 DNA follows: TGTGCCAGCAGCCCGGACAGGGGTATAACAGATACGCAGTATTTT. Protein sequence: CASSPDRGITDTQYF.

The chain is built from TRBV7-3 and TRBJ1-6; D perhaps matches TRBD1 (6 bases). The CDR3 sequence is 14 residues long. Germline CDR1 SGHTA, CDR2 FQGTGA. Trimming took off 4 bases at V and 10 bases at J, with 14 bases between the two ends. The CDR3 is CASSSTGSRSPLHF. DNA for the CDR3: TGTGCCAGCAGCTCTACAGGGTCGCGGTCACCCCTCCACTTT.

This sequence joins TRBV18 and TRBJ1-1; D unresolved. V lost 4 bases, J lost 4 bases, and 16 bases lay in between. CDR1 and CDR2 from the germline V gene are KGHSH and LQKENI. The CDR3 consists of 15 residues. Here the CDR3 reads CASSHDRAVSTEAFF. The DNA of the CDR3 is TGTGCCAGCTCACACGACCGGGCAGTTAGCACTGAAGCTTTCTTT.

The CDR3 region is CASSFDRGGTGELFF. Here the CDR3 DNA reads TGTGCCAGCAGCTTTGACAGGGGCGGCACCGGGGAGCTGTTTTTT. The chain combines TRBV7-7 with TRBJ2-2; 8 bases match TRBD1. The length of the CDR3 is 15 residues. The germline V gene has CDR1 SSHAT and CDR2 FNYEAQ (reference sequence). The ends lost 3 bases at V and 4 bases at J; junction bases unmatched: 4.

The chain links TRBV5-5 to TRBJ2-7, with TRBD2 matching 8 bases. V was clipped by 0 bases and J by 2 bases; unmatched bases: 13. Germline V gene data show CDR1 as SGHKS and CDR2 as YYEKEE (reference sequence). This CDR3 has 18 amino acids. Here the CDR3 DNA reads TGTGCCAGCAGCTTGGCCGCGGCTAGCGGGTACACGACCTACGAGCAGTACTTC. Protein: CASSLAAASGYTTYEQYF.

A single count supports this clone. V is TRBV7-8 and J is TRBJ2-1; 12 bases fit TRBD2. V was pared by 6 bases and J by 7 bases, with 4 bases of the junction left unmatched. The CDR3 extends over 14 amino acids. The germline gives CDR1 SGHVS, CDR2 FQNEAQ. This CDR3 reads CASRTSGSYNEQFF. The DNA for the CDR3 is TGTGCCAGCAGGACTAGCGGGAGTTATAATGAGCAGTTCTTC.

Written as DNA, the CDR3 is TGTGCCAGTAGTGACAGGGGGGACACTGAAGCTTTCTTT. It is translated as CASSDRGDTEAFF. V is TRBV19 and J is TRBJ1-1, with 9 nucleotides matching TRBD1. The germline V gene has CDR1 LNHDA and CDR2 SQIVND (reference sequence). The junction had 1 base not matched to a gene; V was cut back by 5 bases and J by 3 bases. There are 13 residues in the CDR3.

The sample holds one count of this clone. The chain has TRBV14 and TRBJ1-4, with 7 nucleotides matching TRBD1. The trim removed 3 bases at V and 6 bases at J, leaving 7 bases unmatched. The CDR3 is 15 amino acids. CDR1 and CDR2 from the germline V gene are SGHDN and FVKESK. The CDR3 nucleotides are TGTGCCAGCAGCCAGGGGGACAGTTATTATGAAAAACTGTTTTTT. Its protein product is CASSQGDSYYEKLFF.

The chain carries TRBV30 and TRBJ1-5, with D possibly matching TRBD1 (6 bases). The V end lost 2 bases, the J end lost 3 bases, and 14 bases lay between the germline ends. The CDR3 spans 15 residues. Germline V gives CDR1 GTSNPN, CDR2 SVGIG (reference sequence). The CDR3 DNA follows: TGTGCCTGGAGTACTGGCGGGGGCTTCAATCAGCCCCAGCATTTT. This encodes CAWSTGGGFNQPQHF.

This rearrangement joins TRBV3-1 (or the pseudogene TRBV3-2) to TRBJ1-6, with 8 bases fitting TRBD1. Losses at the gene ends were 6 bases for V and 7 bases for J; bases not matched to a gene: 5. This CDR3 spans 14 amino acids. Germline values: CDR1 LGHDT, CDR2 YNNKEL (reference sequence). CDR3 sequence (DNA): TGTGCCAGCAGTTTCACAGGGGGGAATTCACCCCTCCACTTT. Translating gives CASSFTGGNSPLHF.

The chain is built from TRBV4-3 and TRBJ2-2; possibly TRBD1 for D (6 bases). The length of the CDR3 is 16 residues. The ends were cut back, 5 bases at V and 7 bases at J, with 20 bases in the middle. Germline V lookup: CDR1 LGHNA, CDR2 YSLEER. This CDR3 is CASSYRGTPRGGELFF. CDR3 bases: TGCGCCAGCAGCTACAGAGGGACACCTAGGGGCGGGGAGCTGTTTTTT.